The 22 T cell receptor beta chains below come from one sample, sequenced in a study of early stage breast cancer tumors. Libraries were prepared by immunoSEQ multiplex PCR; TCRdb keeps only in-frame clonotypes and omits some of them. Here the sample spans about 51,000 clones, about three quarters being singletons. The sequencing sample was made of blood. These receptors originate from a person in their forties with breast cancer.

Only a few counts were recorded for this clone. V usage is TRBV29-1 and J usage is TRBJ2-7; D ambiguous. CDR1 and CDR2 (germline): SQVTM, ANQGSEA. Trimming shortened V by 4 bases and J by 3 bases, and 19 bases separated the two germline ends. The CDR3 spans 15 residues. The CDR3: CSVGPIRSEHYEQYF. DNA for the CDR3: TGCAGCGTTGGCCCGATTCGCTCGGAGCACTACGAGCAGTACTTC.

V gene TRBV5-4 combines with J gene TRBJ2-5; D remains unclear. CDR3 size: 15 residues. Germline CDR1 is SGHNT and CDR2 is YYREEE (reference sequence). Trimming left V 2 bases short and J 2 bases short, with 13 bases between. Here the CDR3 reads CASSFPGVDQETQYF. For the CDR3, the DNA is TGTGCCAGCAGCTTTCCAGGAGTGGATCAAGAGACCCAGTACTTC.

The rearrangement links TRBV7-8 to TRBJ2-1; 11 bases map to TRBD2. The V gene's germline CDR1 is SGHVS and CDR2 FQNEAQ. V gave up 1 base and J gave up 4 bases; unmatched junction bases: 6. The CDR3 extends over 17 amino acids. CDR3 sequence reads: CASSLGVAGGRYNEQFF. The CDR3 DNA reads as TGTGCCAGCAGCTTAGGGGTAGCGGGAGGGCGTTACAATGAGCAGTTCTTC.

The rearrangement joins TRBV7-8 to TRBJ1-1; D unresolved. V lost 1 base and J lost 1, with 7 bases in between. The CDR3 is made up of 14 amino acids. Per the germline V gene, CDR1 is SGHVS and CDR2 is FQNEAQ. As DNA, the CDR3 is TGTGCCAGCAGCTTAGTAGGCTCGAACACTGAAGCTTTCTTT. This gives the protein CASSLVGSNTEAFF. Using reference TRBV7-8 and TRBJ1-1 for the parts outside the CDR3, the full variable domain is GAGVSQSPRYKVAKRGQDVALRCDPISGHVSLFWYQQALGQGPEFLTYFQNEAQLDKSGLPSDRFFAERPEGSVSTLKIQRTQQEDSAVYLCASSLVGSNTEAFFGQGTRLTVV.

The V and J genes are TRBV10-3 and TRBJ2-1; 12 nucleotides agree with TRBD2. This CDR3 is 20 amino acids long. The V and J ends lost 3 bases and 5 bases, in that order; junction bases with no gene match: 17. The germline gives CDR1 ENHRY, CDR2 SYGVKD. CDR3 coding DNA: TGTGCCATCAGTGATATAAAGGCGGTACTAGCGGGAGGAAGAAACAATGAGCAGTTCTTC. Residues: CAISDIKAVLAGGRNNEQFF.

This chain links TRBV19 with TRBJ1-2; D is unclear. The V and J ends lost 8 bases and 4 bases respectively, with 20 bases between them. From germline, CDR1 is LNHDA and CDR2 SQIVND (reference sequence). The CDR3 loop spans 15 amino acids. CDR3 sequence reads: CASLGMGRNVYGYTF. CDR3 sequence (DNA): TGTGCCAGTCTCGGGATGGGGAGAAATGTCTATGGCTACACCTTC.

This chain links TRBV6-6 with TRBJ1-2; 8 bases line up with TRBD1. The CDR3 runs to 14 residues. Germline CDR1 is MNHNY and CDR2 is SVGAGI (reference sequence). J gave up 7 bases and V 2 bases, and 6 bases lay outside the gene matches. As DNA, the CDR3 is TGTGCCAGCAGTTACGCCAGGGGGCGAGGTGGCTACACCTTC. This sequence encodes CASSYARGRGGYTF.

The chain employs TRBV6-5 and TRBJ2-5, with 11 positions matching TRBD2. V trimming: 1 base; J trimming: 4 bases; junction bases outside the gene matches: 2. Germline CDR1 MNHEY, CDR2 SVGAGI. The CDR3 has 15 residues. Here the CDR3 reads CASSYLAGGTETQYF. DNA of the CDR3: TGTGCCAGCAGTTACTTAGCGGGAGGGACAGAGACCCAGTACTTC.

The chain combines TRBV2 with TRBJ1-1; D may be TRBD1 (6 bases). Germline lookup yields CDR1 SNHLY and CDR2 FYNNEI. V was clipped by 8 bases and J by 3 bases, with 25 bases between them. The CDR3 runs to 17 residues. This CDR3 reads CASGREGVTLQHTEAFF. CDR3 DNA: TGTGCCAGCGGACGGGAGGGGGTCACCCTACAACACACTGAAGCTTTCTTT.

The CDR3: CASSLGSGTSAGETQYF. The DNA for the CDR3 is TGTGCCAGCAGCTTGGGGTCCGGGACTAGCGCGGGAGAGACCCAGTACTTC. This chain uses TRBV5-4 with TRBJ2-5; 10 nucleotides line up with TRBD2. In germline, CDR1 is SGHNT, CDR2 YYREEE (reference sequence). CDR3 length equals 17 residues. The junction had 9 bases not matched to a gene; V was cut back by 0 bases and J by 4 bases.

The chain recombines TRBV5-1 with TRBJ2-5; D possibly corresponds to TRBD2 (5 bases). V lost 0 bases to trimming and J lost 4 bases, with 10 bases between them. This CDR3 comprises 14 residues. Germline CDR1 reads SGHRS; CDR2 reads YFSETQ. In nucleotides, the CDR3 is TGCGCCAGCAGCTTGGTTCTAGCCGGAGAGACCCAGTACTTC. Amino acids: CASSLVLAGETQYF.

The chain recombines TRBV6-1 with TRBJ2-5; 7 nucleotides match TRBD2. Germline CDR1 is MNHNS and CDR2 is SASEGT. The CDR3 runs to 13 residues. J lost 1 base, V lost 8 bases, and 4 bases had no gene match. The CDR3 protein is CASVSSGQETQYF. The DNA of the CDR3 is TGTGCCAGCGTGTCTAGCGGCCAAGAGACCCAGTACTTC.

This clone was found a few times. The chain employs TRBV27 and TRBJ1-1, with 7 bases identical to TRBD1. The CDR3 is 13 amino acids. Germline CDR1 and CDR2: MNHEY and SMNVEV (reference sequence). The trim removed 5 bases at V and 12 bases at J, leaving 12 bases unmatched. As DNA, the CDR3 is TGTGCCAGCAGTATGTTAGGGGGCACAGGAACTTTCTTT. Protein product: CASSMLGGTGTFF.

The V call is TRBV6-5, the J call TRBJ1-6; D is unresolved. CDR1 and CDR2 from the germline V gene are MNHEY and SVGAGI. This CDR3 is 14 amino acids long. Deletions cut 2 bases from V and 8 bases from J, with 10 bases between. CDR3 region: CASSYVGRDSPLHF. CDR3 nucleotides: TGTGCCAGCAGTTACGTGGGGAGGGATTCACCCCTCCACTTT.

This chain links TRBV6-1 with TRBJ2-3; weak D call: TRBD2 (5 bases). The CDR3 extends over 11 amino acids. V lost 8 bases and J 7 bases, leaving 10 bases between the germline ends. Germline CDR1 and CDR2: MNHNS and SASEGT. Here the CDR3 DNA reads TGTGCCAGCCGGACTCTATATACGCAGTATTTT. This encodes CASRTLYTQYF.

The chain employs TRBV30 and TRBJ1-1; a weak D match, TRBD1 (5 bases). Germline V gives CDR1 GTSNPN, CDR2 SVGIG (reference sequence). The CDR3 covers 15 residues. V lost 1 base, J lost 5 bases, and 17 bases lay in between. The chain's CDR3 is CAWSETGTGGTEAFF. CDR3 DNA sequence: TGTGCCTGGAGTGAAACCGGGACGGGGGGAACTGAAGCTTTCTTT.

This clone was picked up one time. The chain recombines TRBV6-6 with TRBJ2-3; D may be TRBD1 (6 bases). The CDR3 spans 14 residues. Germline CDR1 and CDR2: MNHNY and SVGAGI (reference sequence). Trimming stripped 6 bases from V and 0 bases from J, with 10 bases between. CDR3 DNA: TGTGCCAGCAGGCGGACAGCTAGCACAGATACGCAGTATTTT. This sequence encodes CASRRTASTDTQYF.

This chain connects TRBV7-9 to TRBJ2-3, with D unclear. Deletions cut 5 bases from V and 6 bases from J, with 9 bases between. Per germline, CDR1 SEHNR and CDR2 FQNEAQ (reference sequence). The CDR3 covers 12 residues. CDR3 bases: TGTGCCAGCAGCGACAATGGGGATACGCAGTATTTT. This translates into CASSDNGDTQYF.

V is TRBV30 and J is TRBJ1-1; D perhaps matches TRBD1 (5 bases). The CDR3 consists of 17 residues. Germline V CDR1 and CDR2: GTSNPN, SVGIG (reference sequence). V lost 1 base, J lost 6 bases, and 24 bases lay in between. The CDR3 reads CAWSDRTWSWGGSEAFF. The CDR3, as DNA: TGTGCCTGGAGTGACAGGACGTGGTCCTGGGGAGGCTCTGAAGCTTTCTTT.

The V call is TRBV27, the J call TRBJ2-1, with TRBD2 matching 13 bases. V shed 4 bases and J 2 bases; nucleotides not matched to a gene: 5. Germline CDR1 and CDR2: MNHEY and SMNVEV (reference sequence). CDR3 length: 17 residues. CDR3: CASSSHTSGRAYNEQFF. In nucleotides, the CDR3 is TGTGCCAGCAGTTCCCATACTAGCGGGAGGGCCTACAATGAGCAGTTCTTC.

This chain uses TRBV5-4 with TRBJ2-5; TRBD2 matches 7 bases. V lost 0 bases and J lost 4; bases outside the gene matches: 0. The CDR3 covers 13 residues. Germline assignment: CDR1 SGHNT and CDR2 YYREEE (reference sequence). As DNA, the CDR3 is TGTGCCAGCAGCTTGGCGGGGGGAGAGACCCAGTACTTC. Amino acids: CASSLAGGETQYF.

The J gene is TRBJ2-7, the V gene TRBV29-1, with TRBD1 identical over 9 bases. The germline V gene encodes CDR1 SQVTM and CDR2 ANQGSEA. The trim removed 6 bases at V and 0 bases at J, leaving 6 bases unmatched. The CDR3 is 14 amino acids. The CDR3 nucleotides read TGCAGCGTCCTAGGGACAGGGAGCTCCTACGAGCAGTACTTC. It translates to CSVLGTGSSYEQYF.